These T cell receptor beta chains were read from a single sample in a study of early T cells in non-severe SARS-CoV-2 infection. TCRdb called the 5' RACE reads again in MiXCR, with one record for every CDR3 protein. The top ten hold approximately 4% of the sample, which has fewer than 65,000 distinct CDR3 sequences, 7.5% to 9.5% seen once. The sample here was whole blood, taken at baseline. The source is an adult who was a healthcare worker with PCR-confirmed SARS-CoV-2 infection or an uninfected control (not recorded which). The CDR3 runs from the conserved cysteine through the conserved F or W. A D gene is named only where the DNA matches it firmly. Not all rows give a size; the values are once, few, many and, for expanded clones, a class.

D gene	J gene	clone size	V gene	CDR3 protein	CDR3 DNA
TRBD2	TRBJ2-1	few	TRBV10-3	CAISEGTSYNEQFF	TGTGCCATCAGTGAGGGGACTAGTTACAATGAGCAGTTCTTC
TRBD1	TRBJ2-5	NA	TRBV7-2	CASSFRADRQGARKTQYF	TGTGCCAGCAGCTTTAGAGCCGATAGACAGGGGGCGCGGAAGACCCAGTACTTC
NA	TRBJ2-3	NA	TRBV28	CASSSPGAIQDTQYF	TGTGCCAGCAGTTCTCCGGGGGCAATTCAAGATACGCAGTATTTT
NA	TRBJ2-1	few	TRBV5-4	CASSLATPDEQFF	TGTGCCAGCAGCTTGGCGACTCCAGATGAGCAGTTCTTC
NA	TRBJ2-3	few	TRBV9	CASSVYVTDTQYF	TGTGCCAGCAGCGTATACGTCACAGATACGCAGTATTTT
TRBD2	TRBJ2-3	many	TRBV7-2	CASSLRLAGGYNTQYF	TGTGCCAGCAGCTTAAGACTAGCGGGGGGGTACAATACGCAGTATTTT
NA	TRBJ2-5	few	TRBV18	CASSPPEEETQYF	TGTGCCAGCTCACCACCGGAAGAAGAGACCCAGTACTTC
TRBD1	TRBJ2-1	many	TRBV6-5	CASRSTGDNEQFF	TGTGCCAGCAGATCGACAGGGGACAATGAGCAGTTCTTC
TRBD2	TRBJ2-1	many	TRBV5-6	CASSTAGGAYNEQFF	TGTGCCAGCAGCACAGCGGGAGGGGCCTACAATGAGCAGTTCTTC
NA	TRBJ2-7	NA	TRBV3-1	CASSLQYEQYF	TGTGCCAGCAGCCTCCAGTACGAGCAGTACTTC
NA	TRBJ1-2	many	TRBV28	CASSLASYGYTF	TGTGCCAGCAGTTTAGCCAGCTATGGCTACACCTTC
NA	TRBJ1-3	NA	TRBV4-1	CASSQVKDLGNTIYF	TGCGCCAGCAGCCAAGTGAAGGACCTTGGAAACACCATATATTTT
TRBD1	TRBJ2-7	many	TRBV10-3	CAISTGTGSYEQYF	TGTGCCATCAGCACCGGGACAGGGAGCTACGAGCAGTACTTC
NA	TRBJ1-2	NA	TRBV7-9	CASSFYTEGLDGYTF	TGTGCCAGCAGCTTTTACACCGAAGGATTGGATGGCTACACCTTC
TRBD2	TRBJ2-7	few	TRBV5-1	CASSSTSVGIRGGEQYF	TGCGCCAGCAGCTCGACTAGCGTAGGGATCCGCGGGGGCGAGCAGTACTTC
NA	TRBJ2-5	NA	TRBV4-1	CASSQDPNGETQYF	TGCGCCAGCAGCCAAGATCCTAATGGAGAGACCCAGTACTTC
TRBD2	TRBJ2-2	many	TRBV11-2	CASRRAGGPAGELFF	TGTGCCAGCAGACGAGCGGGAGGCCCCGCCGGGGAGCTGTTTTTT
NA	TRBJ2-3	NA	TRBV7-9	CASSLEVPNTDTQYF	TGTGCCAGCAGTTTAGAGGTCCCGAATACAGATACGCAGTATTTT
NA	TRBJ2-7	many	TRBV20-1	CSARNFPYEQYF	TGCAGTGCTAGAAATTTTCCCTACGAGCAGTACTTC
NA	TRBJ2-7	many	TRBV9	CASSGGPIPYEQYF	TGTGCCAGCAGCGGCGGGCCTATTCCCTACGAGCAGTACTTC
NA	TRBJ1-2	NA	TRBV27	CASSLSPNYGYTF	TGTGCCAGCAGTTTAAGCCCTAACTATGGCTACACCTTC
TRBD2	TRBJ2-1	many	TRBV18	CASSPRTSGYLGNEQFF	TGTGCCAGCTCACCCAGGACTAGCGGTTACCTAGGGAATGAGCAGTTCTTC
NA	TRBJ2-2	few	TRBV3-1	CASSQGFTGELFF	TGTGCCAGCAGCCAGGGTTTCACCGGGGAGCTGTTTTTT
NA	TRBJ2-1	few	TRBV11-3	CASSWQGTYNEQFF	TGTGCCAGCAGCTGGCAGGGAACCTACAATGAGCAGTTCTTC
NA	TRBJ2-3	few	TRBV7-9	CASRPRDWRTDTQYF	TGTGCCAGCAGACCGAGGGACTGGCGCACAGATACGCAGTATTTT
TRBD1	TRBJ2-7	many	TRBV3-1	CASSQEGYWGQGVYEQYF	TGTGCCAGCAGCCAAGAGGGATATTGGGGACAGGGTGTTTACGAGCAGTACTTC
TRBD2	TRBJ2-3	many	TRBV2	CASSDRRESVTDTQYF	TGTGCCAGCAGTGATAGGCGGGAGTCTGTCACAGATACGCAGTATTTT
TRBD2	TRBJ2-5	NA	TRBV20-1	CSAMGVTSEQETQYF	TGCAGTGCTATGGGGGTGACTAGCGAACAAGAGACCCAGTACTTC
NA	TRBJ1-1	few	TRBV5-1	CASSFGGGLDTEAFF	TGCGCCAGCAGCTTCGGAGGGGGTTTGGACACTGAAGCTTTCTTT
TRBD1	TRBJ1-5	few	TRBV12-3/TRBV12-4	CASSLSAGGNQPQHF	TGTGCCAGCAGTTTGTCGGCAGGGGGTAATCAGCCCCAGCATTTT
TRBD1	TRBJ2-7	many	TRBV19	CASSAQGSYEQYF	TGTGCCAGTAGTGCACAGGGGTCCTACGAGCAGTACTTC
NA	TRBJ2-3	NA	TRBV7-9	CASSEGVDTQYF	TGTGCCAGCAGCGAAGGGGTAGATACGCAGTATTTT
NA	TRBJ2-3	many	TRBV6-1	CASSENTDTQYF	TGTGCCAGCAGTGAAAACACAGATACGCAGTATTTT
NA	TRBJ2-5	many	TRBV5-1	CASSLESSQETQYF	TGCGCCAGCAGCTTGGAAAGCAGCCAAGAGACCCAGTACTTC
NA	TRBJ1-1	few	TRBV11-3	CASSLLDDTEAFF	TGTGCCAGCAGCTTATTGGACGACACTGAAGCTTTCTTT
NA	TRBJ2-3	few	TRBV29-1	CSARGDTQYF	TGCAGTGCAAGAGGGGATACGCAGTATTTT